This TCR beta chain was sequenced during a study of cytomegalovirus exposure and HLA in healthy donors (dated by TCRdb to about 2017). Study-level background: An earlier analysis of approximately 550 of the donors reported approximately 290 Gb of sequence data and 117 million unique TCR beta sequences from 150 million to 200 million T cells. An early release that covered some 630 HLA-typed donors contained approximately 300 gigabases of sequencing data and about 93 million unique TCR sequences. Among the roughly 430 genotyped donors, around 81% belonged to the genetic ancestry cluster associated with self-reported Caucasian donors. The aim of the study was to test whether cataloging public T cell receptors could identify signatures of past pathogen exposure. Using immunosequencing, the study profiled T cell repertoires from 550 to 750 subjects and related those repertoires to cytomegalovirus serostatus. Besides the first cohort of 550 to 750 subjects, a separate validation cohort made up of roughly 120 different subjects was used. High-throughput TCR immunosequencing, statistical association of individual TCRs with disease status, and machine learning were combined to predict cytomegalovirus infection status. In a later analysis, previously published TCR beta repertoires from 500 to 750 donors were re-analyzed and high-resolution HLA genotyping was added so that TCR occurrence patterns could be studied. Rather than drawing on any new phenotypic data, the later analysis identified candidate immune exposures from TCR beta sequences and the way those sequences occurred across donors. An earlier analysis of approximately 500 of the donors applied high-throughput TCR beta sequencing to assess whether each TCR beta V gene segment acted as functional or pseudogenic. Donor age, sex, ethnicity and CMV serostatus were compiled together with the repertoire data. Genome-wide SNP genotypes for about 55% of the roughly 670 donors were used in a later genetic analysis, which treated that subset as a discovery cohort. All discovery cohort repertoires had been generated using a single sequencing platform. Both class I and class II loci were covered by HLA typing, at four-digit resolution. Typing coverage differed by locus: A, B, C, DRB1 and DQB1 were typed in roughly 629-630 donors, DQA1 in 522, DPA1 in approximately 610, and DPB1 in around 440. Roughly five DR-DQ haplotypes were handled as single units for association and clustering because linkage in the cohort was strong. On average, around 230,000 unique TCR beta nucleotide sequences were sequenced per donor among several hundred genotyped donors of the cohort, with about 17% of those sequences being non-productive. The paper's findings and limits, for the study overall: For the cohort, immune exposure information was limited to CMV serostatus. In an earlier analysis of 587 of the donors, most TCR beta V segments were observed in productive rearrangements about 90% or about 30% of the time, broadly matching IMGT annotations. At a false discovery rate of 0.05, a later analysis linked 15,000 to 20,000 TCR beta sequences to specific HLA alleles. Linkage disequilibrium might explain the correlated functional status among segregating V segments, but an unknown experimental factor could not be excluded. V-gene and J-gene trimming of TCR beta chains was associated with a missense DCLRE1C variant in a later genetic analysis, and the association was replicated in an independent cohort. In the study, approximately 160 TCR beta chains were listed as associated with cytomegalovirus. A further reported finding was that TCR beta sequences accurately predicted the HLA-A and HLA-B alleles for most subjects in the first cohort. In a later analysis, the rate of TCR association differed among HLA loci, with DRB1 alleles having the most associated TCRs and HLA-C alleles having the fewest. A cluster of highly shared sequence variants was judged likely to represent a technical artifact of the sequencing pipeline. When HLA alleles, especially DR and DQ, strongly co-occurred, TCR associations were difficult to assign to individual alleles. HLA typing was unavailable for some donors at each locus, so association tests used only the typed subset. Some IMGT-functional V segments, including TRBV6-2 and TRBV6-3, could not be distinguished by the 87-base-pair reads and were therefore excluded. Compared with equally common non-associated chains, HLA-associated TCR beta chains in a later analysis were more clonally expanded and had lower generation probabilities. In a later genetic analysis, fewer N-insertions in productive TCRs were reported among donors in an Asian-associated ancestry cluster than the 666-donor mean. Three of the identified cytomegalovirus-associated TCR beta chains were confirmed in vitro to be specific for cytomegalovirus antigens. Most TCR sequences were observed very rarely across donors, whereas some public TCRs were present in many individuals. According to the authors, the approach could potentially be generalized to other disease states and immunological phenotypes. The classifier was reported to diagnose cytomegalovirus status with high specificity and sensitivity in both the original cohort and the validation cohort. This cohort had only TCR beta chains sequenced, and the lack of alpha or paired-chain data limited which features could be detected. According to a later analysis, parvovirus B19, influenza, CMV and Epstein-Barr virus appeared linked to several top co-occurrence clusters. Because counts were too low, seventeen rarely observed V segments, including chromosome 9 orphons, were left out of the earlier analysis of 587 of the donors. Sequencing depth was assumed to be roughly uniform across donors in the presence/absence analyses, though that assumption may not hold. Most CMV-associated TCR beta chains appeared to be HLA-restricted in a later analysis, and the HLA associations seemed to be driven largely by CMV exposure.

In total, 600 or so healthy bone marrow donors made up the cohort. All cohort members were sampled while nominally healthy, although unrecorded immune exposures were likely present. The donor tested CMV seronegative and was one of the 352 seronegative cohort members. Every donor gave a peripheral blood sample, and the peripheral blood mononuclear cells from that sample were used for TCR beta sequencing. The Qiagen DNeasy Blood Extraction Kit was used to extract genomic DNA from the blood cell samples. The library was generated by the immunoSEQ multiplex PCR assay. A mixture of 60 forward primers for TCR Vbeta segments and 13 reverse primers for TCR Jbeta segments was used in the multiplex PCR. Amplification of the CDR3 region of rearranged TCR beta genes was performed with a multiplex PCR assay on genomic DNA. On the Illumina HiSeq System, the amplified TCR beta libraries were sequenced as 87-base-pair reads. Concerning the study's data processing: A later analysis tallied tens of millions of unique TCR beta chains across the 666 repertoires, and approximately 12 million of those chains were shared by two or more donors. A nearest-neighbor algorithm error-corrected the raw reads and collapsed the reads into unique sequences, merging closely related sequences to remove PCR and sequencing errors. V, D and J gene segments were assigned by aligning CDR3 sequences to IMGT reference sequences. For a sequence to be retained, a match of at least six nucleotides to both a V gene segment and a J gene segment was required. Rearrangements were called productive when the CDR3 lacked stop codons and stayed in frame with V and J; all others were non-productive. CDR3 was defined according to IMGT convention as the region running from the second conserved V-encoded cysteine to the conserved J-encoded phenylalanine. The earlier analysis of a few hundred of the donors excluded sequences that lacked an unambiguous match to a single V gene segment. In an earlier analysis of 587 of the donors, V segments were called functional above 56.7% productive rearrangements and were called segregating when the between-donor standard deviation exceeded 5%. A statistical classification framework was built to diagnose cytomegalovirus status from the catalog of TCR beta chain sequences. In a later analysis, V and J genes were assigned by comparing TCR nucleotide sequences against IMGT/GENE-DB human TR gene sequences. Using the TCRdist pipeline, a later analysis assigned CDR3 sequences along with most-parsimonious VDJ recombination scenarios. In a later analysis, each TCR beta chain was defined by its CDR3 amino acid sequence together with its V-gene family, and reads lacking a unique V-gene family were excluded. To address suspected cross-contamination and a sequencing artifact, a later analysis removed around 590 highly shared, low-generation-probability nucleotide sequences. A later analysis calculated a clonal expansion index for each public chain from normalized within-repertoire ranks of inferred template counts. In a later analysis, generation probabilities were computed with a VDJ recombination model fitted to out-of-frame rearrangements, and the resulting probabilities were checked against IGoR. In a later analysis, hypergeometric tests were used to score TCR-TCR, TCR-HLA and TCR-CMV co-occurrence, with a repertoire-size bias correction applied to TCR pairs. A later analysis estimated false discovery rates by permuting HLA or CMV assignments 20 times. In a later analysis, co-occurring TCRs were grouped using DBSCAN, with TCRdist sequence similarity added in when clustering inside HLA-allele-positive subsets. Co-occurrence clustering excluded repertoires with fewer than 30,000 or more than 120,000 public chains, plus five with anomalous nucleotide sharing. TCRdb took this table from immuneACCESS and kept in-frame rearrangements with V and J called. Such tables lack part of the clones; where checked against another copy, unresolved V genes explain under half of the gap, and the rest is unexplained. That table gives V, J and clone size, and the DNA gave D and trimming. The sample has 250,000 to 350,000 clones on record, about 87% of them singletons. Of the sample, roughly 2.3% is held by the ten largest clones.

As for this clone: Its antigen is still unknown. There are no base qualities to consult, and no much larger clone falls within one base.

From its cysteine to its phenylalanine, the CDR3 spans 15 amino acids. CDR3 DNA only is kept here, 45 bases in frame from base 1. V drops 5 bases and J drops 4 bases, leaving 14 bases in between. Per the germline V gene, LGHNA is the CDR1 and YNFKEQ is the CDR2. Recombination linked TRBV4-2 to TRBJ2-2; the D gene is possibly TRBD2, with 7 bases matching. Sequenced sample: PBMCs. The source is a woman younger than 35 in good health and CMV-seronegative. In nucleotides, the sequence is TGTGCCAGCAGCACCGCAGGGGAGGGCACCGGGGAGCTGTTTTTT. Translated, it gives CASSTAGEGTGELFF.